A single sample is the source of the 15 T cell receptor beta chains below, sequenced in a study of blood T cell repertoires in COVID-19. TCRdb's table, derived via immunoSEQ multiplex PCR, lists solely in-frame clones and lacks some. The top ten hold roughly a tenth of the sample, which has some 240,000 clones, around nine tenths seen once. Sequencing was carried out using peripheral blood. The receptor source for this set is a woman between 65 and 79 years old with COVID-19, enrolled during active disease.

The rearrangement uses TRBV5-5 and TRBJ1-1, with TRBD1 identical over 7 bases. The CDR3 runs 16 residues. From germline, CDR1 is SGHKS and CDR2 YYEKEE (reference sequence). V lost 2 bases, J lost 1 base, and 8 bases stayed unmatched. This CDR3 is CASSFYYGQENTEAFF. Written as DNA, the CDR3 is TGTGCCAGCAGCTTTTATTACGGACAGGAGAACACTGAAGCTTTCTTT.

This clone was counted between two and nine times. The chain employs TRBV2 and TRBJ2-3, with a weak D call TRBD1 (7 bases). V shed 8 bases and J shed 0 bases, with 12 bases lying between them. Germline-derived CDR1 and CDR2 are SNHLY and FYNNEI. There are 14 residues in the CDR3. Written as DNA, the CDR3 is TGTGCCAGCGTGGAGGGGGCTAGCACAGATACGCAGTATTTT. This codes for CASVEGASTDTQYF.

Concerning this clone itself: Other DNA sequences of this sample code for an identical CDR3. V is TRBV18 and J is TRBJ2-7; perhaps TRBD1 as D (6 bases). V shed 2 bases and J shed 2 bases, with 10 bases lying between them. The CDR3 length is 14 residues. Germline loops: CDR1 KGHSH, CDR2 LQKENI. CDR3 residues: CASSPGRGAYEQYF. Here the CDR3 DNA reads TGTGCCAGCTCACCAGGCAGGGGAGCCTACGAGCAGTACTTC.

CDR3 coding DNA: TGTGCCAGCACGCAACCGCGGCCGCTAGCGGGGACCCACGAGCAGTACTTC. This gives the protein CASTQPRPLAGTHEQYF. The chain recombines TRBV9 with TRBJ2-7; 9 bases fit TRBD2. Germline assignment: CDR1 SGDLS and CDR2 YYNGEE. The CDR3 totals 17 residues. Unmatched junction bases numbered 18, after V lost 6 bases and J lost 5 bases.

The chain uses TRBV24-1 and TRBJ2-1, with D possibly being TRBD2 (6 bases). Germline CDR1 reads KGHDR; CDR2 reads SFDVKD. Trimming removed 4 bases at V and 7 bases at J, with 10 bases between. The CDR3 extends over 13 amino acids. CDR3 sequence (DNA): TGTGCCACCAGTGAGGCAGGGAGGAATGAGCAGTTCTTC. This codes for CATSEAGRNEQFF.

V and J are TRBV25-1 and TRBJ1-2, with TRBD1 identical over 10 bases. This CDR3 spans 14 amino acids. V lost 6 bases to trimming and J lost 4 bases; unmatched junction nucleotides: 5. Germline assignment: CDR1 MGHDK and CDR2 SYGVNS. In DNA, the CDR3 is TGTGCCAGCAGGGGGACAGGGGAAACCTATGGCTACACCTTC. Translation: CASRGTGETYGYTF.

V gene TRBV20-1 combines with J gene TRBJ1-5, with D perhaps TRBD1 (6 bases). Between the trimmed V and J ends, which lost 3 bases and 2 bases, there was a span of 14 bases. Germline V gene data show CDR1 as DFQATT and CDR2 as SNEGSKA (reference sequence). CDR3 size: 15 residues. CDR3 protein: CSASTGGLGNQPQHF. In DNA form, the CDR3 reads TGCAGTGCTAGTACGGGGGGCCTCGGCAATCAGCCCCAGCATTTT.

This clone was seen a handful of times. The V gene is TRBV7-9, the J gene TRBJ2-7, with D possibly being TRBD2 (6 bases). The CDR3 has 13 residues. Trimming removed 5 bases at V and 3 bases at J, with 11 bases between. Germline CDR1 SEHNR, CDR2 FQNEAQ (reference sequence). This chain's CDR3 is CASSRLDGYEQYF. The DNA for the CDR3 is TGTGCCAGCAGCCGACTAGACGGCTACGAGCAGTACTTC. The full variable domain, in which reference TRBV7-9 and TRBJ2-7 provide the parts outside the CDR3, is DTGVSQNPRHKITKRGQNVTFRCDPISEHNRLYWYRQTLGQGPEFLTYFQNEAQLEKSRLLSDRFSAERPKGSFSTLEIQRTEQGDSAMYLCASSRLDGYEQYFGPGTRLTVT.

This chain links TRBV4-1 with TRBJ2-1; TRBD2 matches 7 bases. The CDR3 is 16 residues long. Germline CDR1 reads MGHRA; CDR2 reads YSYEKL. V shed 4 bases, J shed 1 base, and the junction held 7 bases outside the gene matches. CDR3 nucleotide sequence: TGCGCCAGCAGCCGACCGACTAGCATTTCCTACAATGAGCAGTTCTTC. Amino acids: CASSRPTSISYNEQFF.

CDR3 coding DNA: TGTGCCAGCAGTTACGTACTAGCGGCAACCGGGGAGCTGTTTTTT. Translating it yields CASSYVLAATGELFF. The gene calls are TRBV6-5 and TRBJ2-2; 8 bases agree with TRBD2. The CDR3 length is 15 residues. The germline CDR1 and CDR2 sequences are MNHEY and SVGAGI. The V segment lost 2 bases and the J segment 5 bases; nucleotides outside the gene matches: 4.

The V call is TRBV6-5, the J call TRBJ2-2; TRBD2 is a possible D gene (5 bases). The germline gives CDR1 MNHEY, CDR2 SVGAGI. The CDR3 is 14 amino acids. The V end was cut by 3 bases, the J end by 7 bases, with 12 bases between. CDR3 nucleotide sequence: TGTGCCAGCAGTTATCCTACGGGGAACGGGGAGCTGTTTTTT. Its protein is CASSYPTGNGELFF.

The chain has TRBV28 and TRBJ2-1; 9 nucleotides agree with TRBD1. V lost 6 bases to trimming and J lost 8 bases; unmatched junction nucleotides: 8. Germline assignment: CDR1 MDHEN and CDR2 SYDVKM. The CDR3 extends over 14 amino acids. The CDR3 DNA follows: TGTGCCAGCAGCCCTCTGGGACAGGGCTATGAGCAGTTCTTC. It codes for CASSPLGQGYEQFF.

This chain uses TRBV12-3 or TRBV12-4 with TRBJ1-4, with 9 bases that match TRBD1. V was pared by 10 bases and J by 11 bases, with 11 bases of the junction left unmatched. The CDR3 loop spans 13 amino acids. In DNA, the CDR3 is TGTGCCACAAAACAGGGGGCGGTTGAGAAACTGTTTTTT. Encoded protein: CATKQGAVEKLFF.

V usage is TRBV6-5 and J usage is TRBJ1-2; tentative D call: TRBD1 (5 bases). V was cut by 6 bases and J by 3 bases, with 14 bases left in between. Germline-derived CDR1 and CDR2 are MNHEY and SVGAGI. This CDR3 is 14 amino acids long. CDR3 amino acids: CASRKAGLDYGYTF. The CDR3 DNA reads as TGTGCCAGCAGGAAGGCAGGGTTGGACTATGGCTACACCTTC.

The chain has TRBV7-9 and TRBJ2-5; 7 bases match TRBD2. Germline V gene data show CDR1 as SEHNR and CDR2 as FQNEAQ (reference sequence). The CDR3 totals 16 residues. With 2 bases clipped from V and 2 bases from J, the junction kept 8 bases outside the gene matches. CDR3 loop: CASSLTPSGAQETQYF. In DNA form, the CDR3 reads TGTGCCAGCAGCTTAACGCCTAGCGGAGCTCAAGAGACCCAGTACTTC.